The 24 T cell receptor beta chains in this list originate from one sample, sequenced in a study of T cells in Graves' hyperthyroidism and ophthalmopathy. What was amplified from RNA transcripts were TCR beta CDR3 regions. TCR CDR3 regions were first amplified by RT-PCR with HTBI primers. TCRdb ran MiXCR on the multiplex PCR reads and lists one entry per CDR3 protein. Among a few hundred thousand distinct CDR3 sequences listed, roughly 13% were seen once. The sample consisted of blood. The receptors here all came from a woman aged 18-29 years with Graves' hyperthyroidism.

This clonotype was observed at least ten times. The chain is built from TRBV18 and TRBJ2-7; 7 bases line up with TRBD1. The CDR3 contains 15 residues. V lost 0 bases to trimming and J lost 3 bases; unmatched junction nucleotides: 5. Germline V gives CDR1 KGHSH, CDR2 LQKENI. The CDR3 is CASSPPAGGYYEQYF. The CDR3 nucleotides read TGTGCCAGCTCACCACCGGCAGGGGGATACTACGAGCAGTACTTC.

This clonotype was counted ten times or more. The chain has TRBV28 and TRBJ2-1; D assignment may be TRBD1 or TRBD2 (6 bases each). This CDR3 comprises 15 residues. Trimming pared 3 bases from V and 2 bases from J, leaving 11 bases between. Germline CDR1 reads MDHEN; CDR2 reads SYDVKM. CDR3 nucleotide sequence: TGTGCCAGCAGTTTTCCGGGGGCGACCTACAATGAGCAGTTCTTC. Translating it yields CASSFPGATYNEQFF.

This clonotype was picked up a small number of times. V gene TRBV5-6 combines with J gene TRBJ2-1, with 9 bases aligning to TRBD2. Germline CDR1 SGHDT, CDR2 YYEEEE. V trimming: 3 bases; J trimming: 4 bases; junction bases outside the gene matches: 8. This CDR3 comprises 16 residues. Written as DNA, the CDR3 is TGTGCCAGCAGCTCGATTAGCGGGAGCAGGTACAATGAGCAGTTCTTC. Translating it yields CASSSISGSRYNEQFF. The entire variable domain, with the rest obtained from reference TRBV5-6 and TRBJ2-1, is as follows: DAGVTQSPTHLIKTRGQQVTLRCSPKSGHDTVSWYQQALGQGPQFIFQYYEEEERQRGNFPDRFSGHQFPNYSSELNVNALLLGDSALYLCASSSISGSRYNEQFFGPGTRLTVL.

There are many counts of this clonotype. The V and J genes are TRBV28 and TRBJ2-7; D may match TRBD1 or TRBD2 (5 bases each). The CDR3 totals 14 residues. V was clipped by 5 bases and J by 2 bases, with 13 bases between them. Germline loops: CDR1 MDHEN, CDR2 SYDVKM. CDR3 loop: CASSQRDVAYEQYF. The CDR3 coding sequence is TGTGCCAGCAGTCAACGGGACGTTGCCTACGAGCAGTACTTC.

This clonotype was found many times. This chain joins TRBV3-1 and TRBJ1-1; 8 bases are a match to TRBD1. Trimming cost V 5 bases and J 8 bases; bases outside gene matches: 7. Germline CDR1 is LGHDT and CDR2 is YNNKEL (reference sequence). This CDR3 spans 13 amino acids. DNA of the CDR3: TGTGCCAGCAGCGCCGACAGGGGAATAGAAGCTTTCTTT. Encoded protein: CASSADRGIEAFF.

This clonotype came up a few times. The rearrangement links TRBV7-8 to TRBJ1-2; D gene uncertain. The CDR3 is 15 residues long. Deletions cut 0 bases from V and 0 bases from J, with 8 bases between. Germline loops: CDR1 SGHVS, CDR2 FQNEAQ. DNA of the CDR3: TGTGCCAGCAGCTTAGCATTGCAGGCTAACTATGGCTACACCTTC. This gives the protein CASSLALQANYGYTF.

The sample holds many counts of this clonotype. V usage is TRBV12-5 and J usage is TRBJ2-7, with a weak D call TRBD1 (6 bases). This CDR3 is 12 amino acids long. Germline values: CDR1 LGHNT, CDR2 FRNRAP. Trimming pared 11 bases from V and 4 bases from J, leaving 15 bases between. CDR3 DNA sequence: TGTGCTCCCATGGGGACATTTTACGAGCAGTACTTC. Its translation is CAPMGTFYEQYF.

V usage is TRBV30 and J usage is TRBJ1-5, with D uncertain. The ends were cut back, 4 bases at V and 9 bases at J, with 13 bases in the middle. The CDR3 length is 12 residues. Germline V gene lookup returns CDR1 GTSNPN and CDR2 SVGIG (reference sequence). The CDR3 sequence is CAWNVFGGPQHF. CDR3 sequence (DNA): TGTGCCTGGAACGTTTTTGGAGGGCCCCAGCATTTT. The full variable domain, in which reference TRBV30 and TRBJ1-5 provide the parts outside the CDR3, is SQTIHQWPATLVQPVGSPLSLECTVEGTSNPNLYWYRQAAGRGLQLLFYSVGIGQISSEVPQNLSASRPQDRQFILSSKKLLLSDSGFYLCAWNVFGGPQHFGDGTRLSIL.

The chain links TRBV7-2 to TRBJ1-6; D is unclear. The CDR3 runs 14 residues. Germline V gives CDR1 SGHTA, CDR2 FQGNSA. With 2 bases removed from V and 5 bases from J, the gap between germline ends came to 7 bases. The CDR3 nucleotides read TGTGCCAGCAGCTTATCCACAAATAATTCACCCCTCCACTTT. Translating it yields CASSLSTNNSPLHF. The full variable domain, its missing parts supplied by reference TRBV7-2 and TRBJ1-6, is GAGVSQSPSNKVTEKGKDVELRCDPISGHTALYWYRQSLGQGLEFLIYFQGNSAPDKSGLPSDRFSAERTGGSVSTLTIQRTQQEDSAVYLCASSLSTNNSPLHFGNGTRLTVT.

This clonotype was recorded at least ten times. This rearrangement joins TRBV27 to TRBJ1-5; D ambiguous. Germline V gene data show CDR1 as MNHEY and CDR2 as SMNVEV (reference sequence). The CDR3 consists of 14 residues. V was cut by 0 bases and J by 4 bases, with 7 bases left in between. The CDR3 protein is CASSLSGLNQPQHF. CDR3 nucleotide sequence: TGTGCCAGCAGTTTATCAGGGTTAAATCAGCCCCAGCATTTT.

This chain joins TRBV20-1 and TRBJ2-2; D might be TRBD1 or TRBD2, each matching 6 bases. This CDR3 region has 15 residues. V was cut by 0 bases and J by 5 bases, with 13 bases left in between. Germline V CDR1 and CDR2: DFQATT, SNEGSKA (reference sequence). In DNA, the CDR3 is TGCAGTGCTAGAGATCCGGGGGCGGGGACCGGGGAGCTGTTTTTT. Translating it yields CSARDPGAGTGELFF.

The chain carries TRBV9 and TRBJ1-3, with D possibly matching TRBD1 (5 bases). Germline V CDR1 and CDR2: SGDLS, YYNGEE. The CDR3 totals 14 residues. The germline V and J ends were trimmed by 5 bases and 0 bases, with 9 bases remaining between them. CDR3 coding DNA: TGTGCCAGCAGTGCCGACAGCTCTGGAAACACCATATATTTT. Amino acids: CASSADSSGNTIYF.

At least ten counts were recorded for this clonotype. The chain employs TRBV6-1 and TRBJ1-4, with 12 bases that match TRBD1. CDR1 MNHNS and CDR2 SASEGT come from the germline V gene. V lost 5 bases, J lost 0 bases, and 4 bases stayed unmatched. The CDR3 is 17 residues long. The CDR3 loop is CASSSGTGGPTNEKLFF. The CDR3 DNA follows: TGTGCCAGCAGTTCCGGGACAGGGGGCCCAACTAATGAAAAACTGTTTTTT.

The chain recombines TRBV10-3 with TRBJ2-7; D remains unclear. The CDR3 loop spans 16 amino acids. The ends were cut back, 2 bases at V and 3 bases at J, with 17 bases in the middle. CDR1 is ENHRY and CDR2 is SYGVKD in the germline V gene. For the CDR3, the DNA is TGTGCCATCAGTGAGACAGACGCAGGAATGGGCTACGAGCAGTACTTC. Translating gives CAISETDAGMGYEQYF.

This chain links TRBV3-1 with TRBJ2-1; 9 bases fit TRBD1. The CDR3 totals 15 residues. V shed 4 bases, J shed 8 bases, and the junction held 9 bases outside the gene matches. The germline gives CDR1 LGHDT, CDR2 YNNKEL (reference sequence). The CDR3 protein is CASSRRTGDTDEQFF. Here the CDR3 DNA reads TGTGCCAGCAGCCGTCGGACAGGGGATACCGATGAGCAGTTCTTC.

This clonotype was observed a few times. An end of the junction differs from the germline gene, which may be a read error. This chain links TRBV6-1 with TRBJ1-1, with 7 nucleotides matching TRBD1. This CDR3 comprises 15 residues. Germline V gives CDR1 MNHNS, CDR2 SASEGT. Here the CDR3 DNA reads TGTGCCAGCAGCTCGAATTGGGACAGCGTCACTGGAGCTTTCTTT. It encodes CASSSNWDSVTGAFF.

This clonotype was detected many times. The chain links TRBV10-3 to TRBJ2-3, with D perhaps matching TRBD2 (5 bases). CDR3 length: 14 residues. Germline V lookup: CDR1 ENHRY, CDR2 SYGVKD. Trimming cost V 7 bases and J 1 base, with 12 bases left between them. The CDR3 DNA is TGTGCCATCACTGGTAGCGTTGGCACAGATACGCAGTATTTT. Translation: CAITGSVGTDTQYF.

This clonotype was counted only a few times. The V gene is TRBV19, the J gene TRBJ2-1, with 15 bases aligning to TRBD2. With V trimmed by 3 bases and J by 1 base, 7 bases remained unmatched. Germline V CDR1 and CDR2: LNHDA, SQIVND (reference sequence). The CDR3 is made up of 19 amino acids. The CDR3 protein is CASSIRGLAGGSSYNEQFF. As DNA, the CDR3 is TGTGCCAGTAGTATTCGGGGACTAGCGGGAGGTTCGTCCTACAATGAGCAGTTCTTC.

The chain uses TRBV6-5 and TRBJ2-7, with 11 bases lining up with TRBD2. The CDR3 loop spans 17 amino acids. Looked up from germline, CDR1 is MNHEY and CDR2 is SVGAGI. J gave up 3 bases and V 3 bases, and 10 bases lay outside the gene matches. The CDR3 protein is CASSYSAILAGDYEQYF. The DNA of the CDR3 is TGTGCCAGCAGTTATAGCGCGATACTAGCGGGGGACTACGAGCAGTACTTC.

Only a few counts were recorded for this clonotype. V gene TRBV27 combines with J gene TRBJ2-7; possibly TRBD1 for D (5 bases). Between the trimmed V and J ends, which lost 6 bases and 5 bases, there was a span of 14 bases. Germline lookup yields CDR1 MNHEY and CDR2 SMNVEV (reference sequence). The CDR3 totals 13 residues. CDR3 amino acids: CASRDTGSHEQYF. As DNA, the CDR3 is TGTGCCAGCAGGGATACAGGATCACACGAGCAGTACTTC.

The rearrangement uses TRBV4-3 and TRBJ2-7; D not certain. The J call may not be correct, given that the DNA end is closer to TRBJ2-1. The CDR3 runs to 15 residues. Germline V lookup: CDR1 LGHNA, CDR2 YSLEER. CDR3 in DNA: TGCGCCAGCAGCCCCGGACGCAGTAGCTCCTACGAGCAGTTCTTC. This gives the protein CASSPGRSSSYEQFF.

The chain combines TRBV24-1 with TRBJ1-2, with 10 nucleotides matching TRBD1. The J segment lost 6 bases and the V segment lost 4 bases, leaving 16 bases of the junction unmatched. This CDR3 contains 18 residues. Germline values: CDR1 KGHDR, CDR2 SFDVKD. The CDR3 region is CATSDTSSTGQGTHGYTF. In nucleotides, the CDR3 is TGTGCCACCAGTGACACTTCCTCGACGGGACAGGGGACGCATGGCTACACCTTC.

V is TRBV28 and J is TRBJ1-2; no clear D gene. V was clipped by 3 bases and J by 4 bases, with 6 bases between them. The CDR3 length is 12 residues. CDR1 MDHEN and CDR2 SYDVKM come from the germline V gene. CDR3 protein: CASSFGRYGYTF. As DNA, the CDR3 is TGTGCCAGCAGTTTTGGGCGCTATGGCTACACCTTC.

This clonotype was seen more than once but under ten times. The V and J genes are TRBV9 and TRBJ1-1; D is ambiguous. The CDR3 length is 13 residues. CDR1 and CDR2 from the germline V gene are SGDLS and YYNGEE. Trimming took 0 bases from V and 7 from J, leaving 10 bases between them. CDR3 amino acids: CASSVGNGHEAFF. DNA for the CDR3: TGTGCCAGCAGCGTAGGTAACGGGCATGAAGCTTTCTTT.